These T cell receptor beta chains were read from a single sample in a study of cytomegalovirus exposure and HLA in healthy donors. Measured with immunoSEQ multiplex PCR; TCRdb has only the in-frame clones, and not every one. The table shows some 100,000 clones, with about 68% occurring only once. Material for sequencing was PBMCs. The origin of the receptors is a male donor in good health and CMV-seropositive. Both conserved end residues are part of each CDR3. The order of the fields is J gene, V gene, CDR3 length, CDR3 protein.

TRBJ2-3 | TRBV7-2 | 16 | CASSLGKRGGTDTQYF
TRBJ1-1 | TRBV11-3 | 14 | CASSSTRGRTEAFF
TRBJ1-5 | TRBV4-1 | 22 | CASSQILRKQGQGSDRNQPQHF
TRBJ2-3 | TRBV6-6 | 14 | CASTVGGSTDTQYF
TRBJ2-6 | TRBV7-2 | 15 | CASSFPRRGANVLTF
TRBJ2-5 | TRBV29-1 | 14 | CSVGRKGWRETQYF
TRBJ2-3 | TRBV2 | 16 | CASSATGTRKGDTQYF
TRBJ2-3 | TRBV6-5 | 16 | CASSSDRDRVSPTQYF
TRBJ2-1 | TRBV15 | 12 | CATSRDNRVAFF
TRBJ1-3 | TRBV15 | 14 | CATALGGSGNTIYF
TRBJ1-2 | TRBV5-6 | 17 | CASSLERWGAEVYGYTF
TRBJ1-1 | TRBV14 | 13 | CASSQDISGEAFF
TRBJ1-4 | TRBV4-1 | 15 | CASSPGQGRNEKLFF
TRBJ1-2 | TRBV4-1 | 14 | CASSPWDRGWGYTF
TRBJ1-2 | TRBV6-5 | 15 | CASSYSPAPRGGYTF
TRBJ2-5 | TRBV5-1 | 14 | CASSLGQIQETQYF
TRBJ1-4 | TRBV10-3 | 15 | CATQRQGGLNEKLFF
TRBJ1-1 | TRBV4-2 | 14 | CASKQPLGNTEAFF
TRBJ1-1 | TRBV30 | 14 | CAWSVTSMNTEAFF
TRBJ1-4 | TRBV7-9 | 14 | CASSLQGYNEKLFF
TRBJ1-2 | TRBV7-8 | 15 | CASSPLQGAGYGYTF
TRBJ2-1 | TRBV7-6 | 14 | CASSFGTGGIEQFF
TRBJ1-1 | TRBV18 | 16 | CASSPQGQVGLTEAFF